Described below is a single T cell receptor (beta chain) sequence and its context. The sample belongs to a study of technical replicates of blood from a few donors. From germline, CDR1 is MDHEN and CDR2 SYDVKM. Trimming stripped 6 bases from V and 0 bases from J, with 12 bases between. The CDR3 is 15 amino acids. Measured with immunoSEQ multiplex PCR; TCRdb has only the in-frame clones, and not every one. This table has about 79,000 clones, around 94% appearing once. Sequenced material: T cells isolated from PBMCs. The chain carries TRBV28 and TRBJ2-1, with TRBD2 as a possible D gene (5 bases). The source is a human donor in good health. This CDR3 is CASSLGGSSYNEQFF. The CDR3 nucleotides read TGTGCCAGCAGCCTCGGAGGAAGCTCCTACAATGAGCAGTTCTTC.